This T cell receptor (beta chain) was recovered during a study of vaccination effects on CD4 cells after COVID-19. With regard to this clone: No antigen is known for it.

Profiling relied on immunoSEQ multiplex PCR, and the TCRdb table lists in-frame clones only, not all of them. This repertoire shows roughly 24,000 clones, under 85% found once; its top ten account for 23%. The germline V gene encodes CDR1 SEHNR and CDR2 FQNEAQ (reference sequence). V was cut by 2 bases and J by 1 base, with 17 bases left in between. The CDR3 is made up of 17 amino acids. Expansion with viral peptide pools was applied to antigen-specific CD4+ T cells by the ViraFEST assay prior to sequencing. Scientists isolated CD4+ T cells after a roughly 9-day culture period ended. All study participants received two doses of BNT162b2 or mRNA-1273 vaccine. A half-medium replacement with IL-2 medium was carried out on days 3 and 7.

The chain carries TRBV7-9 and TRBJ1-1, with D unclear. Sequencing was performed on CD4+ T cells from PBMCs cultured with HCoV-NL63 spike peptides, taken after COVID-19 vaccination. The origin of this receptor is a human donor who received a COVID-19 vaccine. The CDR3 reads CASSLTLAPVANTEAFF. DNA of the CDR3: TGTGCCAGCAGCTTAACGTTAGCGCCAGTGGCGAACACTGAAGCTTTCTTT.